This T cell receptor beta chain was found in a study of breast tumors, draining lymph nodes, adjacent tissues. Points from the study as a whole: Luminal-like breast cancer showed significantly higher tumor–nontumor repertoire similarity than basal-like. That most tumor T cells come from lymph nodes remained unproven. Tumor TCR diversity was below lymph nodes but above nontumor tissue.

Trimming removed 5 bases from V and 1 base from J; junction bases left unmatched: 8. This CDR3 is built from 14 residues. From germline, CDR1 is DFQATT and CDR2 SNEGSKA (reference sequence). The lymph nodes were axillary draining lymph nodes from breast cancer patients. This clonotype was detected many times. Its antigen is unidentified. TCRdb reanalysed the multiplex PCR reads using MiXCR and keeps one entry per CDR3 protein. This repertoire shows about 200,000 distinct CDR3 sequences, approximately 36% found once; its top ten account for about 3.9%. The chain employs TRBV20-1 and TRBJ2-7; 7 bases are shared with TRBD2. The sequence derives from a female donor with breast cancer. Some clones in this sample may be carry-over from other donors' samples. Sequencing was performed on axillary lymph node tissue. The CDR3 DNA is TGCAGTGCTGCCCGTGCTAGCGGATCCTACGAGCAGTACTTC. It specifies CSAARASGSYEQYF.